This TCR beta chain was sequenced in a study of PD-L1 blockade in urothelial cancer. At the level of the study: Atezolizumab, begun by patients around 2014, was given at 1,200 mg intravenously every 3 weeks.

Germline CDR1 is LNHDA and CDR2 is SQIVND (reference sequence). Trimming cost V 1 base and J 4 bases, with 7 bases left between them. The CDR3 spans 13 residues. To note about this clone: Its antigen remains unidentified.

Points from the study as a whole: Prediction of better survival came from below-median pretreatment blood TCR clonality.

Time point noted: peripheral blood 6 weeks after treatment start. The study enrolled patients with locally advanced or metastatic urothelial carcinoma. Individual patients had between 1 and 8 samples, taken pretreatment and on-treatment. Libraries were prepared by immunoSEQ multiplex PCR; TCRdb keeps only in-frame clonotypes and omits some of them. The sample has around 38,000 clones, about 86% seen once. The chain has TRBV19 and TRBJ1-1; tentative D call: TRBD1 (5 bases). Sequenced here: PBMCs, sampled around atezolizumab (anti-PD-L1) treatment. The clonotype comes from a man in his sixties with urothelial cancer. In nucleotides, the CDR3 is TGTGCCAGTAGTATAGTCGGGGGCACTGAAGCTTTCTTT. This translates into CASSIVGGTEAFF.